The sequence of this TCR beta chain was determined in a study of CD8 T cells in ankylosing spondylitis. Study results and caveats: Prior work had noted some motif variants in reactive arthritis blood and synovial fluid. In ankylosing spondylitis blood, a motif of 7 to 9 highly homologous TCR beta variants appeared characteristic.

With molecular barcodes, quantitative 5'-RACE was used to make the TCR beta libraries. MiXCR was run by TCRdb on the 5' RACE reads, yielding one entry per CDR3 protein. The table has about 390,000 distinct CDR3 sequences, more than 20% seen once; the top ten hold 16%. The table lists this clonotype with a few counts. Its antigen remains unknown. The V segment lost 2 bases and the J segment 3 bases; nucleotides outside the gene matches: 19. CDR1 and CDR2 (germline): LGHNA, YSLEER. This CDR3 is built from 20 residues. The sequence came from a male donor with ankylosing spondylitis. This chain uses TRBV4-3 with TRBJ2-1; TRBD1 matches 7 bases. The sample comprised blood, either unsorted or a sorted T cell fraction (not recorded which). The CDR3 DNA follows: TGCGCCAGCAGCCAACTTCCGGGTCAGCAAGGGGGCCGAGACTACAATGAGCAGTTCTTC. As protein: CASSQLPGQQGGRDYNEQFF.